This T cell receptor (beta chain) was recorded in a study of shared clonotypes between healthy human individuals. Study at large: The composition of the donors was a couple of women and a few men aged 18 to 49. Regarding the study as a whole: Across subsets, estimated richness was generally greater for naive than for memory populations.

Measured with immunoSEQ multiplex PCR; TCRdb has only the in-frame clones, and not every one. The repertoire consists of about 960,000 clones, with approximately 80% occurring once and the leading ten covering approximately 1.5%. Worth noting for this clone: Its antigen is not known.

Germline V gene data show CDR1 as SGDLS and CDR2 as YYNGEE. Trimming pared 4 bases from V and 9 bases from J, leaving 20 bases between. This CDR3 spans 16 amino acids. Healthy and HIV-negative, the adult donors had no recent acute infections or vaccinations. The chain combines TRBV9 with TRBJ1-6; D possibly corresponds to TRBD1 (5 bases). The source is a man aged 18 to 30 in good health. Input material: memory CD4+ T cells sorted from blood. The subset is: CD45RA-negative fraction. CDR3 DNA: TGTGCCAGCAGCCCTGAGGGTTGGCAGGGTACTTCACCCCTCCACTTT. Encoded protein: CASSPEGWQGTSPLHF.